The rows below give T cell receptor beta chains drawn from one sample of a study of cytomegalovirus exposure and HLA in healthy donors. Clones were read by immunoSEQ multiplex PCR, and TCRdb kept only the in-frame ones, dropping some. The table has 250,000 or so clones, nearly 95% seen once. The specimen sequenced was PBMCs. Every receptor here comes from a girl aged 2 to 9 in good health and CMV-seronegative. CDR3s include the opening cysteine and the closing phenylalanine or tryptophan. D genes are given only for firm matches. The size field is filled for only some rows; it gives once, few, many or a size class.

J: TRBJ2-7; D: -; V: TRBV7-8; size: -; DNA: TGTGCCAGCAGCCAAGTAGGGGGCTACGAGCAGTACTTC; CDR3: CASSQVGGYEQYF
J: TRBJ2-1; D: TRBD2; V: TRBV5-1; size: -; DNA: TGCGCCAGCAGCTTGGCCTTTGTCCTAGCGGCGGGGAATGAGCAGTTCTTC; CDR3: CASSLAFVLAAGNEQFF
J: TRBJ1-5; D: -; V: TRBV5-8; size: -; DNA: TGTGCCAGCAGCTTGGCCGGGACATCGAACCTAAATCAGCCCCAGCATTTT; CDR3: CASSLAGTSNLNQPQHF
J: TRBJ1-1; D: -; V: TRBV30; size: once; DNA: TGTGCCTGGAGTGTATGGCAGGGCGGCGCGAACACTGAAGCTTTCTTT; CDR3: CAWSVWQGGANTEAFF
J: TRBJ1-5; D: -; V: TRBV6-1; size: once; DNA: TGTGCCACCTCCCTGAACAGGGGCAATCAGCCCCAGCATTTT; CDR3: CATSLNRGNQPQHF
J: TRBJ2-7; D: TRBD2; V: TRBV28; size: -; DNA: TGTGCCAGCAGTTCCCCGGGACTAGCGGTATACGAGCAGTACTTC; CDR3: CASSSPGLAVYEQYF
J: TRBJ2-3; D: -; V: TRBV6-5; size: -; DNA: TGTGCCAGCAGTTACAGCGGCGGAGGCACAGATACGCAGTATTTT; CDR3: CASSYSGGGTDTQYF
J: TRBJ1-2; D: -; V: TRBV27; size: few; DNA: TGTGCCAGCAGTTTCGGGGGAGGCTATGGCTACACCTTC; CDR3: CASSFGGGYGYTF
J: TRBJ2-1; D: TRBD2; V: TRBV10-2; size: -; DNA: TGCGCCAGCAGTTTCACGGGGGGCTACAATGAGCAGTTCTTC; CDR3: CASSFTGGYNEQFF
J: TRBJ1-6; D: -; V: TRBV30; size: once; DNA: TGTGCCTGGAACCCCAGGGCCCATAATTCACCCCTCCACTTT; CDR3: CAWNPRAHNSPLHF
J: TRBJ1-2; D: TRBD1; V: TRBV29-1; size: -; DNA: TGCAGCGTTGGGGACAGGGAATATGGCTACACCTTC; CDR3: CSVGDREYGYTF
J: TRBJ1-1; D: -; V: TRBV5-4; size: -; DNA: TGTGCCAGCAGCTCCTGGAGCGTCATGAACACTGAAGCTTTCTTT; CDR3: CASSSWSVMNTEAFF
J: TRBJ2-7; D: -; V: TRBV19; size: -; DNA: TGTGCCAGTAGTCCCGCACTGACAGGATCATACGAGCAGTACTTC; CDR3: CASSPALTGSYEQYF
J: TRBJ1-3; D: TRBD1; V: TRBV29-1; size: -; DNA: TGCAGCGTAGTCGGAGGGGACAGGGGGCCTGGAAACACCATATATTTT; CDR3: CSVVGGDRGPGNTIYF
J: TRBJ2-2; D: TRBD2; V: TRBV30; size: -; DNA: TGTGCCTGGAGTGGACTAGCGGGGGGGAACACCGGGGAGCTGTTTTTT; CDR3: CAWSGLAGGNTGELFF
J: TRBJ2-5; D: -; V: TRBV5-1; size: -; DNA: TGCGCCAGCAGCTCGTCGGGGGAGACCCAGTACTTC; CDR3: CASSSSGETQYF
J: TRBJ2-2; D: -; V: TRBV5-4; size: -; DNA: TGTGCCAGCAGCCAACAGGGCCCAACCACCGGGGAGCTGTTTTTT; CDR3: CASSQQGPTTGELFF
J: TRBJ2-7; D: TRBD1; V: TRBV4-1; size: -; DNA: TGCGCCAGCAGCCAGGGTCCGGGACAGGGCTACGAGCAGTACTTC; CDR3: CASSQGPGQGYEQYF
J: TRBJ1-5; D: -; V: TRBV6-1; size: -; DNA: TGTGCCAGCAGTGAACGGAATCAGCCCCAGCATTTT; CDR3: CASSERNQPQHF
J: TRBJ1-1; D: TRBD1; V: TRBV5-5; size: -; DNA: TGTGCCAGCAGCTTAGGACAGGGGATCACTGAAGCTTTCTTT; CDR3: CASSLGQGITEAFF
J: TRBJ1-2; D: TRBD1; V: TRBV27; size: -; DNA: TGTGCCAGCAGGACGTCCGGGACAGGGTCCTACACCTTC; CDR3: CASRTSGTGSYTF
J: TRBJ1-1; D: -; V: TRBV19; size: -; DNA: TGTGCCTCAGGGTTAACTGAAGCTTTCTTT; CDR3: CASGLTEAFF
J: TRBJ2-3; D: TRBD2; V: TRBV14; size: -; DNA: TGTGCCAGCAGCCGACTAGCGGGGGGGTCTAGCACAGATACGCAGTATTTT; CDR3: CASSRLAGGSSTDTQYF
J: TRBJ2-7; D: TRBD1; V: TRBV9; size: -; DNA: TGTGCCAGCAGCGAGGGGACAGGGGCTGGGTACGAGCAGTACTTC; CDR3: CASSEGTGAGYEQYF
J: TRBJ1-3; D: -; V: TRBV5-1; size: -; DNA: TGCGCCAGCAGCTTTGGGAGAATCTCTGGAAACACCATATATTTT; CDR3: CASSFGRISGNTIYF
J: TRBJ1-6; D: -; V: TRBV6-1; size: -; DNA: TGTGCCAGCAGTGAAGCGCTGGCTTCACCCCTCCACTTT; CDR3: CASSEALASPLHF
J: TRBJ2-1; D: -; V: TRBV6-5; size: -; DNA: TGTGCCAGTCGTTCGAGCTCCTACAATGAGCAGTTCTTC; CDR3: CASRSSSYNEQFF
J: TRBJ2-5; D: -; V: TRBV5-5; size: -; DNA: TGTGCCAGCAGCTTCAGTACCGAGACCCAGTACTTC; CDR3: CASSFSTETQYF
J: TRBJ2-2; D: -; V: TRBV4-2; size: -; DNA: TGTGCCAGCAGCCAAGATCGGTCCGGGGAGCTGTTTTTT; CDR3: CASSQDRSGELFF
J: TRBJ2-5; D: -; V: TRBV7-8; size: -; DNA: TGTGCCAGCAGCATGAGGACAGTCCAAGAGACCCAGTACTTC; CDR3: CASSMRTVQETQYF
J: TRBJ1-2; D: -; V: TRBV7-9; size: few; DNA: TGTGCCAGCAGCTTATACCTGCCAGGGCACTATGGCTACACCTTC; CDR3: CASSLYLPGHYGYTF
J: TRBJ2-7; D: TRBD2; V: TRBV9; size: once; DNA: TGTGCCAGCAGCGGGCAACCAACTAGCGGGGGTTTCCACGAGCAGTACTTC; CDR3: CASSGQPTSGGFHEQYF
J: TRBJ1-5; D: -; V: TRBV28; size: few; DNA: TGTGCCAGCAGTTTCAGGGTTGTGGGCAATCAGCCCCAGCATTTT; CDR3: CASSFRVVGNQPQHF
J: TRBJ2-5; D: -; V: TRBV20-1; size: -; DNA: TGCAGTGCTAGAATCGTCGAGACCCAGTACTTC; CDR3: CSARIVETQYF
J: TRBJ2-7; D: TRBD2; V: TRBV5-1; size: once; DNA: TGCGCCAGCAGCCTGGGACTAGCGGGGGGTAACTACGAGCAGTACTTC; CDR3: CASSLGLAGGNYEQYF
J: TRBJ2-7; D: -; V: TRBV5-5; size: -; DNA: TGTGCCAGCAGCTTGGGTCAGGGGCAAGACGAGCAGTACTTC; CDR3: CASSLGQGQDEQYF
J: TRBJ2-7; D: -; V: TRBV27; size: -; DNA: TGTGCCAGCAGTTCCCTCCCCGCAGGTTCCTACGAGCAGTACTTC; CDR3: CASSSLPAGSYEQYF
J: TRBJ2-7; D: TRBD2; V: TRBV19; size: -; DNA: TGTGCCAGTAGTTTCCTAAGCAGGGAGGGCGAGCAGTACTTC; CDR3: CASSFLSREGEQYF
J: TRBJ2-1; D: -; V: TRBV10-3; size: -; DNA: TGTGCCATCAGTGAGTCGCGGGATGAGCAGTTCTTC; CDR3: CAISESRDEQFF
J: TRBJ1-5; D: TRBD1; V: TRBV28; size: -; DNA: TGTGCCAGCACCTCGACAGGGTACAGCAATCAGCCCCAGCATTTT; CDR3: CASTSTGYSNQPQHF
J: TRBJ1-2; D: -; V: TRBV7-2; size: -; DNA: TGTGCCAGCAGCTTACCTACAGGCGTGACCTATGGCTACACCTTC; CDR3: CASSLPTGVTYGYTF
J: TRBJ2-7; D: -; V: TRBV27; size: -; DNA: TGTGCCAGCAGTTTCGGCCGGGGACACTGGGACGAGCAGTACTTC; CDR3: CASSFGRGHWDEQYF
J: TRBJ1-5; D: TRBD1; V: TRBV6-1; size: -; DNA: TGTGCCAGCAGTGAAAAGGGGGCTGGAAGCAATCAGCCCCAGCATTTT; CDR3: CASSEKGAGSNQPQHF
J: TRBJ2-3; D: TRBD1; V: TRBV4-1; size: -; DNA: TGCGCCAGCAGCCAGGAAAAGGCAGGGGGCGCAGATACGCAGTATTTT; CDR3: CASSQEKAGGADTQYF
J: TRBJ1-5; D: -; V: TRBV10-2; size: -; DNA: TGCGCCAGCAGTGAGGGCCATAGCAATCAGCCCCAGCATTTT; CDR3: CASSEGHSNQPQHF
J: TRBJ1-2; D: -; V: TRBV5-4; size: -; DNA: TGTGCCAGCAGCTTGGGGGGGGTAGGCTATGGCTACACCTTC; CDR3: CASSLGGVGYGYTF
J: TRBJ2-7; D: -; V: TRBV29-1; size: -; DNA: TGCAGCGTGATGACCGAGACTAGGGGTTACGAGCAGTACTTC; CDR3: CSVMTETRGYEQYF